These 28 T cell receptor beta chains originate from one sample sequenced in a study of cytomegalovirus exposure and HLA in healthy donors. PCR involved 60 Vbeta and 13 Jbeta primers. The data were produced by immunoSEQ multiplex PCR, yet TCRdb's version contains in-frame clones alone and is incomplete. The repertoire holds about 170,000 clones, with under 90% as singletons. The specimen was PBMCs. These receptors were obtained from a male donor in good health and CMV-seronegative.

The V gene is TRBV28, the J gene TRBJ2-3, with D possibly being TRBD1 (6 bases). Per germline, CDR1 MDHEN and CDR2 SYDVKM. CDR3 size: 12 residues. The V end was cut by 7 bases, the J end by 8 bases, with 13 bases between. Here the CDR3 reads CASTGQRGTQYF. CDR3 DNA sequence: TGTGCCAGCACCGGACAGAGGGGTACGCAGTATTTT.

The chain carries TRBV7-2 and TRBJ2-1; possible D gene TRBD1, 6 bases. The ends were cut back, 5 bases at V and 10 bases at J, with 15 bases in the middle. There are 13 residues in the CDR3. Germline loops: CDR1 SGHTA, CDR2 FQGNSA. Here the CDR3 reads CASSVSDSREQFF. The CDR3 nucleotides are TGTGCCAGCAGCGTTTCGGACAGCCGGGAGCAGTTCTTC. The full variable domain, completed using reference TRBV7-2 and TRBJ2-1, is GAGVSQSPSNKVTEKGKDVELRCDPISGHTALYWYRQSLGQGLEFLIYFQGNSAPDKSGLPSDRFSAERTGGSVSTLTIQRTQQEDSAVYLCASSVSDSREQFFGPGTRLTVL.

The chain uses TRBV6-5 and TRBJ1-1; D is possibly TRBD1 (6 bases). CDR1 is MNHEY and CDR2 is SVGAGI in the germline V gene. This CDR3 spans 12 amino acids. V dropped 2 bases and J dropped 11 bases, with 12 bases sitting between them. In nucleotides, the CDR3 is TGTGCCAGCAGTTACCCGGGACACGAGGCTTTCTTT. Amino acid sequence: CASSYPGHEAFF.

This clone showed up just a few times. CDR3 sequence reads: CASSLSRDRQKNTGELFF. CDR3 nucleotide sequence: TGTGCCAGCAGTTTGTCCCGGGACAGGCAAAAGAACACCGGGGAGCTGTTTTTT. This sequence joins TRBV28 and TRBJ2-2; 8 positions agree with TRBD1. The CDR3 is 18 amino acids. Losses at the gene ends were 3 bases for V and 1 base for J; bases not matched to a gene: 10. The germline V gene encodes CDR1 MDHEN and CDR2 SYDVKM.

V usage is TRBV7-2 and J usage is TRBJ1-6; 7 bases align to TRBD1. Germline-derived CDR1 and CDR2 are SGHTA and FQGNSA. The V gene end was trimmed by 5 bases and the J gene end by 3 bases; junction bases not matched to a gene: 4. CDR3 length: 15 residues. The CDR3 region has the DNA TGTGCCAGCAGCCTTAGACAGGGCTATAATTCACCCCTCCACTTT. Amino acids: CASSLRQGYNSPLHF.

CDR3 amino acids: CASSGDRAADTQYF. The CDR3 nucleotides are TGTGCCAGCAGTGGCGACAGGGCCGCAGATACGCAGTATTTT. This rearrangement joins TRBV2 to TRBJ2-3, with 7 bases that match TRBD1. CDR3 length: 14 residues. J gave up 4 bases and V 4 bases, and 5 bases lay outside the gene matches. Germline CDR1 is SNHLY and CDR2 is FYNNEI. The whole variable domain, filled in from reference TRBV2 and TRBJ2-3, reads EPEVTQTPSHQVTQMGQEVILRCVPISNHLYFYWYRQILGQKVEFLVSFYNNEISEKSEIFDDQFSVERPDGSNFTLKIRSTKLEDSAMYFCASSGDRAADTQYFGPGTRLTVL.

On this clone itself: Distinct nucleotide sequences in the sample also encode this CDR3. The chain combines TRBV4-1 with TRBJ2-2; 8 bases agree with TRBD1. CDR1 MGHRA and CDR2 YSYEKL come from the germline V gene. With 6 bases clipped from V and 2 bases from J, the junction kept 2 bases outside the gene matches. The CDR3 runs 14 residues. The CDR3 sequence is CASSDRGNTGELFF. The CDR3 nucleotides are TGCGCCAGCAGTGACAGGGGCAACACCGGGGAGCTGTTTTTT.

The gene calls are TRBV6-1 and TRBJ2-4; TRBD2 matches at 8 bases. The germline gives CDR1 MNHNS, CDR2 SASEGT. The junction had 6 bases not matched to a gene; V was cut back by 4 bases and J by 7 bases. CDR3 length: 14 residues. The CDR3 reads CASSVPGGANIQYF. The CDR3 DNA reads as TGTGCCAGCAGTGTTCCGGGAGGGGCGAACATTCAGTACTTC.

The chain combines TRBV7-2 with TRBJ2-7; 12 nucleotides agree with TRBD1. Germline CDR1 is SGHTA and CDR2 is FQGNSA. CDR3 size: 14 residues. V trimming: 5 bases; J trimming: 5 bases; junction bases outside the gene matches: 4. The CDR3 region is CASSPGQGAHEQYF. Here the CDR3 DNA reads TGTGCCAGCAGCCCGGGACAGGGGGCCCACGAGCAGTACTTC.

The chain recombines TRBV2 with TRBJ2-3; TRBD1 matches at 7 bases. The V gene's germline CDR1 is SNHLY and CDR2 FYNNEI. J was trimmed by 0 bases and V by 6 bases; bases with no gene match: 6. The CDR3 is 15 residues long. CDR3 sequence (DNA): TGTGCCAGCAGGGAGACAGGGCCTAGCACAGATACGCAGTATTTT. As protein: CASRETGPSTDTQYF.

The rearrangement joins TRBV18 to TRBJ1-1; the D gene is possibly TRBD1 (5 bases). CDR3 length equals 15 residues. Trimming removed 2 bases at V and 4 bases at J, with 14 bases between. The germline V gene has CDR1 KGHSH and CDR2 LQKENI. The CDR3 region is CASSPLQVDGTEAFF. The CDR3 DNA is TGTGCCAGCTCACCATTACAGGTGGATGGCACTGAAGCTTTCTTT.

The chain has TRBV28 and TRBJ2-1; 11 bases line up with TRBD2. The length of the CDR3 is 14 residues. V gave up 7 bases and J gave up 6 bases; unmatched junction bases: 5. Germline V gives CDR1 MDHEN, CDR2 SYDVKM. CDR3 amino acids: CASTELAGVNEQFF. The CDR3, as DNA: TGTGCCAGCACCGAACTAGCGGGAGTCAATGAGCAGTTCTTC. Combining the CDR3 with reference TRBV28 and TRBJ2-1 gives the whole variable domain DVKVTQSSRYLVKRTGEKVFLECVQDMDHENMFWYRQDPGLGLRLIYFSYDVKMKEKGDIPEGYSVSREKKERFSLILESASTNQTSMYLCASTELAGVNEQFFGPGTRLTVL.

This clone was seen more than once but under ten times. The DNA of the CDR3 is TGTGCCACCACCCCCCCTGGACAGCCTGGAAACACCATATATTTT. Protein: CATTPPGQPGNTIYF. The rearrangement joins TRBV19 to TRBJ1-3, with a possible D match to TRBD1 (6 bases). This CDR3 has 15 amino acids. The germline V and J ends were trimmed by 10 bases and 2 bases, with 18 bases remaining between them. Germline V gene sequence: CDR1 LNHDA, CDR2 SQIVND (reference sequence).

This clone was counted a few times. The chain recombines TRBV2 with TRBJ1-3; D not resolved. Between the trimmed V and J ends, which lost 7 bases and 0 bases, there was a span of 16 bases. Per the germline V gene, CDR1 is SNHLY and CDR2 is FYNNEI. The CDR3 is made up of 16 amino acids. CDR3 nucleotides: TGTGCCAGCAAAAAGTTCGGTCTGTTCTCTGGAAACACCATATATTTT. Translating it yields CASKKFGLFSGNTIYF.

This clone was found once. The chain couples TRBV28 to TRBJ1-2; 9 nucleotides line up with TRBD1. Germline V gives CDR1 MDHEN, CDR2 SYDVKM. This CDR3 comprises 13 residues. With V trimmed by 10 bases and J by 1 base, 4 bases remained unmatched. The CDR3 nucleotides read TGTGCCATTAAGACAGGGGGTAACTATGGCTACACCTTC. It yields the protein CAIKTGGNYGYTF.

This chain links TRBV7-3 with TRBJ2-3; TRBD2 matches 10 bases. Germline V CDR1 and CDR2: SGHTA, FQGTGA. V lost 5 bases and J lost 4; bases outside the gene matches: 6. The CDR3 is 15 amino acids. CDR3 nucleotides: TGTGCCAGCAGCCAAGCGGGGGGGCCTGCAGATACGCAGTATTTT. This sequence encodes CASSQAGGPADTQYF.

The CDR3 loop reads CASSMAGATEETQYF. CDR3 coding DNA: TGTGCCAGCAGCATGGCGGGAGCCACGGAGGAGACCCAGTACTTC. This chain joins TRBV7-7 and TRBJ2-5; 7 bases map to TRBD2. The length of the CDR3 is 15 residues. CDR1 is SSHAT, CDR2 FNYEAQ, per germline (reference sequence). V was pared by 5 bases and J by 5 bases, with 11 bases of the junction left unmatched. Drawing the rest from reference TRBV7-7 and TRBJ2-5, the complete variable domain is GAGVSQSPRYKVTKRGQDVTLRCDPISSHATLYWYQQALGQGPEFLTYFNYEAQPDKSGLPSDRFSAERPEGSISTLTIQRTEQRDSAMYRCASSMAGATEETQYFGPGTRLLVL.

The chain has TRBV9 and TRBJ2-3; 7 bases are shared with TRBD2. J was trimmed by 1 base and V by 1 base; bases with no gene match: 15. The CDR3 has 19 amino acids. Germline assignment: CDR1 SGDLS and CDR2 YYNGEE. For the CDR3, the DNA is TGTGCCAGCAGCGTAAATGGTTTGTTGTCTAGCGGACGCACAGATACGCAGTATTTT. As protein: CASSVNGLLSSGRTDTQYF.

This rearrangement joins TRBV27 to TRBJ1-5; D gene ambiguous. V lost 4 bases and J 3 bases, leaving 13 bases between the germline ends. This CDR3 has 15 residues. Looked up from germline, CDR1 is MNHEY and CDR2 is SMNVEV (reference sequence). CDR3 nucleotide sequence: TGTGCCAGCAGTTCAATACCTAAACTCAATCAGCCCCAGCATTTT. Translated: CASSSIPKLNQPQHF.

J is TRBJ2-5 and V is TRBV9, with TRBD1 as a possible D gene (6 bases). This CDR3 has 15 residues. From germline, CDR1 is SGDLS and CDR2 YYNGEE. V lost 1 base to trimming and J lost 5 bases, with 15 bases between them. CDR3 region: CASSVMGQGLETQYF. CDR3 nucleotide sequence: TGTGCCAGCAGCGTAATGGGTCAGGGGCTCGAGACCCAGTACTTC.

This clone was seen once. The chain carries TRBV2 and TRBJ1-5; possible D gene TRBD1, 6 bases. Trimming left V 5 bases short and J 7 bases short, with 21 bases between. The CDR3 is 16 residues long. CDR1 and CDR2 (germline): SNHLY, FYNNEI. The CDR3 bases are TGTGCCAGCAGTTTAATTCCCCAGGGGATGGTGCAGCCCCAGCATTTT. Translating it yields CASSLIPQGMVQPQHF.

This rearrangement joins TRBV27 to TRBJ2-5; D unclear. CDR3 length: 14 amino acids. The V and J ends lost 5 bases and 3 bases respectively, with 13 bases between them. The germline gives CDR1 MNHEY, CDR2 SMNVEV (reference sequence). The CDR3 region is CASSAEPLKETQYF. In DNA, the CDR3 is TGTGCCAGCAGTGCCGAGCCTCTAAAAGAGACCCAGTACTTC.

V is TRBV11-3 and J is TRBJ2-7, with 9 bases aligning to TRBD1. The CDR3 is made up of 14 amino acids. Per germline, CDR1 SGHNT and CDR2 YENEEA. The V and J ends lost 1 base and 6 bases, in that order; junction bases with no gene match: 4. CDR3 protein: CASSLGDRAGEQYF. CDR3 DNA: TGTGCCAGCAGCTTAGGGGACAGGGCGGGCGAGCAGTACTTC.

V usage is TRBV6-5 and J usage is TRBJ1-1; maybe TRBD1 (5 bases). V was cut by 7 bases and J by 7 bases, with 16 bases left in between. The length of the CDR3 is 13 residues. Germline CDR1 reads MNHEY; CDR2 reads SVGAGI. CDR3 nucleotide sequence: TGTGCCAGCACCGAACGGAGGGACGGTGAAGCTTTCTTT. The encoded protein is CASTERRDGEAFF.

The chain joins TRBV5-4 to TRBJ1-4; 10 nucleotides line up with TRBD1. CDR3 size: 15 residues. Germline V gives CDR1 SGHNT, CDR2 YYREEE (reference sequence). Trimming took 5 bases from V and 8 from J; bases not matched to a gene: 9. CDR3 bases: TGTGCCAGCAGTCAGACAGGGGGCTTAGGGGAAAAACTGTTTTTT. The encoded protein is CASSQTGGLGEKLFF. The entire variable domain, with the rest obtained from reference TRBV5-4 and TRBJ1-4, is as follows: ETGVTQSPTHLIKTRGQQVTLRCSSQSGHNTVSWYQQALGQGPQFIFQYYREEENGRGNFPPRFSGLQFPNYSSELNVNALELDDSALYLCASSQTGGLGEKLFFGSGTQLSVL.

This rearrangement joins TRBV15 to TRBJ2-6; the D is unclear. This CDR3 is built from 14 residues. V lost 2 bases to trimming and J lost 2 bases, with 4 bases between them. Germline lookup yields CDR1 LNHNV and CDR2 YYDKDF (reference sequence). CDR3 sequence reads: CATSRHTGANVLTF. The CDR3 DNA reads as TGTGCCACCAGCAGACACACTGGGGCCAACGTCCTGACTTTC.

This chain joins TRBV5-4 and TRBJ1-1; D gene unclear. V was shortened by 6 bases and J by 1 base, with 16 bases between the two germline ends. Germline CDR1 reads SGHNT; CDR2 reads YYREEE (reference sequence). This CDR3 has 15 amino acids. CDR3 residues: CASTPAGGWNTEAFF. The CDR3 DNA reads TGTGCCAGCACCCCCGCCGGCGGGTGGAACACTGAAGCTTTCTTT.

The rearrangement links TRBV9 to TRBJ1-6, with a possible D match to TRBD1 (6 bases). V was pared by 0 bases and J by 7 bases, with 11 bases between. CDR3 length: 15 residues. Germline CDR1 and CDR2: SGDLS and YYNGEE. The CDR3 DNA sequence: TGTGCCAGCAGCGTAGGCGCCCAGGGGAATTCACCCCTCCACTTT. This sequence encodes CASSVGAQGNSPLHF.